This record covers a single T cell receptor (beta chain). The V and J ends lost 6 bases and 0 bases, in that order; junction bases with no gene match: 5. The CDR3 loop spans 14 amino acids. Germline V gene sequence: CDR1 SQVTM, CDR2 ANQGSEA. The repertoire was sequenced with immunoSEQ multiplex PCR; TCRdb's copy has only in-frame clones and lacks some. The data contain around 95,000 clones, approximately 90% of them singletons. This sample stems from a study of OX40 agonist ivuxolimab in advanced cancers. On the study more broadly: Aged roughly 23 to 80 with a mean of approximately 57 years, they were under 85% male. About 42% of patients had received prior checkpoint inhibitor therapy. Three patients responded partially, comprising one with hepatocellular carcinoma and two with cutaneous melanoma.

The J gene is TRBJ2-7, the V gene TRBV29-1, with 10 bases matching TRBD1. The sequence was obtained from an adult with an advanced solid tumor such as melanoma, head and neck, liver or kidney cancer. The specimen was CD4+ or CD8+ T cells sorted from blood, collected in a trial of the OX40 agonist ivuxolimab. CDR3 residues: CSVGTGVSSYEQYF. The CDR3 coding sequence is TGCAGCGTCGGGACAGGGGTAAGCTCCTACGAGCAGTACTTC.